The clone carrying this T cell receptor (beta chain) was detected a few times. The record originates from a study of beta chain features in type 1 diabetes. The isolated RNA, all of it, was reverse transcribed, so expressed TCRB transcripts were what got sequenced. Libraries were prepared by immunoSEQ multiplex PCR; TCRdb keeps only in-frame clonotypes and omits some of them. Of 200,000 to 300,000 clones listed, about 14% are singletons. Purity exceeding 95% was reached by all sorted populations. The V and J ends lost 4 bases and 4 bases, in that order; junction bases with no gene match: 10. CDR3 length: 15 residues. Germline V lookup: CDR1 MNHEY, CDR2 SMNVEV (reference sequence).

The chain has TRBV27 and TRBJ2-7, with 7 bases lining up with TRBD2. The clonotype comes from a middle-aged woman in good health. What was sequenced was naive CD4+ T cells from blood. CDR3: CASSSRGGVGYEQYF. CDR3 sequence (DNA): TGTGCCAGCAGTTCTCGGGGAGGGGTGGGATACGAGCAGTACTTC.